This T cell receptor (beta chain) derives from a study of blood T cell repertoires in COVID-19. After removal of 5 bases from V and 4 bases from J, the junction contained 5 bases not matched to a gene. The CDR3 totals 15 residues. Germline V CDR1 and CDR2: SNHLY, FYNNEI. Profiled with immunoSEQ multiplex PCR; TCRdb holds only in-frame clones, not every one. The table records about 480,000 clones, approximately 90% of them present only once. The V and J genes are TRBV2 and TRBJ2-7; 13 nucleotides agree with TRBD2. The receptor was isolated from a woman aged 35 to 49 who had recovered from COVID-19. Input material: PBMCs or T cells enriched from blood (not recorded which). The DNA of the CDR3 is TGTGCCAGCAGTCCGACTAGCGGGAGGTTTTACGAGCAGTACTTC. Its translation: CASSPTSGRFYEQYF.